The entry that follows covers one T cell receptor beta chain sequence. What it binds is unknown. The data were obtained in a study of cytomegalovirus exposure and HLA in healthy donors. Study-wide points: Diagnosis of cytomegalovirus status made by the classifier reportedly showed high specificity and sensitivity.

V lost 4 bases, J lost 0 bases, and 13 bases lay in between. This CDR3 region has 15 residues. The germline V gene has CDR1 SGHNT and CDR2 YYREEE (reference sequence). Primers included in the PCR were 60 Vbeta and 13 Jbeta primers. TCRdb keeps only in-frame clones here, not all; method: immunoSEQ multiplex PCR. This sample yields around 110,000 clones, of which 79% are seen a single time; approximately 4% belongs to the top ten. Material: PBMCs. The receptor comes from a man in his thirties or forties in good health and CMV-seropositive. The genes are TRBV5-4 and TRBJ1-2; the D gene is possibly TRBD1 (5 bases). As DNA, the CDR3 is TGTGCCAGCAGCCCGGAGACAGTTGCTAACTATGGCTACACCTTC. This codes for CASSPETVANYGYTF.